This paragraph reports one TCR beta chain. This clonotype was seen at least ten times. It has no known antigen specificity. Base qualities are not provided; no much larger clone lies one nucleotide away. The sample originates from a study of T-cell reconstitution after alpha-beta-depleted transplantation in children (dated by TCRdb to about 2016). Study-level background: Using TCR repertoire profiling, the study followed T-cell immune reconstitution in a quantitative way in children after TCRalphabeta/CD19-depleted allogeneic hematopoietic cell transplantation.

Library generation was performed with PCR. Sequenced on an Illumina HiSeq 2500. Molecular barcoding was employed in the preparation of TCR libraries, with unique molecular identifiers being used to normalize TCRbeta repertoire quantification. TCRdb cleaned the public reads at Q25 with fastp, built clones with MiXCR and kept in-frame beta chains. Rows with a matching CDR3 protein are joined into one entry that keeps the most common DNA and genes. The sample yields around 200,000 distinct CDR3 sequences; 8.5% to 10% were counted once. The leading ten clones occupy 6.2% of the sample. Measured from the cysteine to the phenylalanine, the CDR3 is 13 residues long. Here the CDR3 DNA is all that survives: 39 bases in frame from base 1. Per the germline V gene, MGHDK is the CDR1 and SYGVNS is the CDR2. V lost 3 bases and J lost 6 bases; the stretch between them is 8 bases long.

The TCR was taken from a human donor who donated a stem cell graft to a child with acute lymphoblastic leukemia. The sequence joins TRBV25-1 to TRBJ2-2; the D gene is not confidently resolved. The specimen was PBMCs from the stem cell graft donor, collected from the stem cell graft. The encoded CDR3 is CASSEVGSGELFF. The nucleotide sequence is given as TGTGCCAGCAGTGAGGTGGGGTCCGGGGAGCTGTTTTTT.